Below, 13 T cell receptor beta chains from the same sample are listed, as sequenced in a study of vaccination and CD4 T cells after COVID-19. Sequence data for DNA of cultured CD4+ T cells were generated by the Oncomine TCR Beta short-read assay. Each CDR3 protein gets one entry after TCRdb re-called the PCR reads with MiXCR. This table has over 5,000 distinct CDR3 sequences, 45% appearing once. The antigens of these receptors remain unknown. Regarding treatment: approximately 9-day PBMC culture with coronavirus spike peptide pools or control peptides (ViraFEST assay). Sequenced sample: CD4+ T cells from blood, cultured in vitro. These receptors came from a human donor who had recovered from COVID-19.

The table lists this clonotype with a few counts. The V and J genes are TRBV20-1 and TRBJ2-7, with TRBD2 matching 7 bases. From germline, CDR1 is DFQATT and CDR2 SNEGSKA (reference sequence). The CDR3 extends over 14 amino acids. Trimming removed 3 bases from V and 2 bases from J; junction bases left unmatched: 7. This CDR3 reads CSARSGKSPYEQYF. CDR3 sequence (DNA): TGCAGTGCTAGGAGCGGGAAATCGCCCTACGAGCAGTACTTC.

This clonotype was counted once. The chain recombines TRBV4-3 with TRBJ2-5, with D possibly being TRBD2 (6 bases). Trimming took 0 bases from V and 5 from J, leaving 13 bases between them. CDR1 and CDR2 (germline): LGHNA, YSLEER. The CDR3 is 15 amino acids. The CDR3 spells CASSQDNGGTETQYF. In DNA, the CDR3 is TGCGCCAGCAGCCAAGATAACGGGGGTACGGAGACCCAGTACTTC.

This sequence joins TRBV2 and TRBJ1-2; 7 nucleotides match TRBD1. Germline values: CDR1 SNHLY, CDR2 FYNNEI. The CDR3 extends over 15 amino acids. Trimming at V came to 1 base and at J to 4 bases, leaving 6 bases not matched to a gene. The CDR3 DNA is TGTGCCAGCAGTGAAGGGACAGGATGGAGCTATGGCTACACCTTC. This codes for CASSEGTGWSYGYTF. Using reference TRBV2 and TRBJ1-2 for the parts outside the CDR3, the full variable domain is EPEVTQTPSHQVTQMGQEVILRCVPISNHLYFYWYRQILGQKVEFLVSFYNNEISEKSEIFDDQFSVERPDGSNFTLKIRSTKLEDSAMYFCASSEGTGWSYGYTFGSGTRLTVV.

This clonotype has only a few counts. The chain recombines TRBV7-2 with TRBJ1-5; tentatively, D is TRBD1 (5 bases). The germline V gene has CDR1 SGHTA and CDR2 FQGNSA. Trimming stripped 2 bases from V and 2 bases from J, with 16 bases between. The CDR3 consists of 17 residues. CDR3 sequence: CASSLYGGIVGNQPQHF. The CDR3 DNA follows: TGTGCCAGCAGCTTATACGGGGGTATCGTGGGCAATCAGCCCCAGCATTTT.

The V and J genes are TRBV6-4 and TRBJ1-3, with D perhaps matching TRBD1 (5 bases). Germline CDR1 and CDR2: MRHNA and SNTAGT. The germline V and J ends were trimmed by 5 bases and 4 bases, with 18 bases remaining between them. The CDR3 is 16 residues long. DNA for the CDR3: TGTGCCAGCAGTCAAGAAGACAGAACTCGAGGAAACACCATATATTTT. The encoded protein is CASSQEDRTRGNTIYF.

This chain connects TRBV20-1 to TRBJ1-2; TRBD1 aligns across 12 bases. This CDR3 is built from 13 residues. CDR1 and CDR2 (germline): DFQATT, SNEGSKA (reference sequence). The CDR3 DNA reads as TGCAGCGCGGGGACAGGGGGCTTCTATGGCTACACCTTC. This codes for CSAGTGGFYGYTF.

The rearrangement links TRBV6-5 to TRBJ1-2; 7 bases match TRBD1. Trimming at V came to 2 bases and at J to 8 bases, leaving 8 bases not matched to a gene. This CDR3 has 14 residues. From germline, CDR1 is MNHEY and CDR2 SVGAGI. The CDR3 DNA reads TGTGCCAGCAGTTACCGGGTCAGGGGGGAAGGCTACACCTTC. It yields the protein CASSYRVRGEGYTF.

There are a few counts of this clonotype. This chain links TRBV6-5 with TRBJ2-5, with D unclear. With 0 bases removed from V and 7 bases from J, the gap between germline ends came to 12 bases. CDR3 length: 14 amino acids. Germline CDR1 MNHEY, CDR2 SVGAGI. The CDR3 DNA reads TGTGCCAGCAGTTACTCGAAGGTGGAGATGACCCAGTACTTC. Its protein product is CASSYSKVEMTQYF.

CDR3 DNA: TGTGCCAGCAGGTCGGGACTAGCGGGGACCTACAATGAGCAGTTCTTC. The encoded protein is CASRSGLAGTYNEQFF. The V call is TRBV5-4, the J call TRBJ2-1; TRBD2 matches 13 bases. Germline assignment: CDR1 SGHNT and CDR2 YYREEE (reference sequence). This CDR3 is built from 16 residues. Trimming removed 5 bases from V and 2 bases from J; junction bases left unmatched: 4.

The rearrangement uses TRBV21-1 and TRBJ1-2; TRBD1, the table's D call, was not compared with the DNA. TRBV21-1 is described as a pseudogene. The CDR3 consists of 16 residues. The CDR3 nucleotides read TGTGCCAGCAGCAAAATGGGGGGACAGACTAACTATGGCTACACCTTC. Translating it yields CASSKMGGQTNYGYTF.

The chain combines TRBV7-2 with TRBJ1-2; the match to TRBD1 covers 7 bases. Germline V gene sequence: CDR1 SGHTA, CDR2 FQGNSA. The CDR3 consists of 15 residues. V lost 7 bases and J lost 1; bases outside the gene matches: 9. The CDR3 DNA reads as TGTGCCAGCACTACAGGGGACGCGGGTAACTATGGCTACACCTTC. It specifies CASTTGDAGNYGYTF.

The chain is built from TRBV30 and TRBJ1-5; 8 bases are shared with TRBD1. Trimming took 1 base from V and 7 from J; bases not matched to a gene: 12. Germline V gene sequence: CDR1 GTSNPN, CDR2 SVGIG (reference sequence). The CDR3 has 16 amino acids. CDR3 region: CAWSDSSDRGNQPQHF. The CDR3 nucleotides read TGTGCCTGGAGTGACTCATCTGACAGGGGAAACCAGCCCCAGCATTTT.

The chain is built from TRBV4-1 and TRBJ2-3; 10 bases fit TRBD2. The germline CDR1 and CDR2 sequences are MGHRA and YSYEKL. This CDR3 has 17 residues. The J segment lost 6 bases and the V segment lost 4 bases, leaving 13 bases of the junction unmatched. In nucleotides, the CDR3 is TGCGCCAGCAGCCGAATAGGGGCTAGCGGGAGAAAGGATACGCAGTATTTT. It codes for CASSRIGASGRKDTQYF.